A single sample is the source of the 31 T cell receptor beta chains below, sequenced in a study of OX40 agonist ivuxolimab in advanced cancers. Here immunoSEQ multiplex PCR was the method, and the copy in TCRdb shows in-frame clones only, minus some. Among 50,000 or so clones listed, roughly 84% were seen once. The starting material was CD4+ or CD8+ T cells sorted from blood, obtained in a trial of the OX40 agonist ivuxolimab. The receptor set was obtained from an adult with an advanced solid tumor such as melanoma, head and neck, liver or kidney cancer.

The V and J genes are TRBV4-1 and TRBJ2-6, with 7 nucleotides matching TRBD1. The germline gives CDR1 MGHRA, CDR2 YSYEKL. V shed 2 bases and J 0 bases; nucleotides not matched to a gene: 4. The CDR3 loop spans 17 amino acids. The CDR3 DNA is TGCGCCAGCAGCCAAACACCAGGGGGCTCTGGGGCCAACGTCCTGACTTTC. It translates to CASSQTPGGSGANVLTF.

V and J are TRBV4-1 and TRBJ2-7, with a tentative D call TRBD2 (5 bases). This CDR3 is built from 15 residues. The V end lost 7 bases, the J end lost 0 bases, and 16 bases lay between the germline ends. CDR1 is MGHRA and CDR2 is YSYEKL in the germline V gene. The CDR3 region is CASKKFEGSSYEQYF. CDR3 bases: TGCGCCAGCAAAAAGTTCGAGGGCAGCTCCTACGAGCAGTACTTC.

V is TRBV28 and J is TRBJ1-1, with D maybe TRBD1 (6 bases). The ends were cut back, 5 bases at V and 5 bases at J, with 12 bases in the middle. Germline V gives CDR1 MDHEN, CDR2 SYDVKM. The CDR3 is made up of 13 amino acids. The CDR3 spells CASSIRGGTEAFF. The DNA for the CDR3 is TGTGCCAGCAGTATCAGGGGAGGGACTGAAGCTTTCTTT.

This rearrangement joins TRBV27 to TRBJ2-7, with 7 bases fitting TRBD2. The germline gives CDR1 MNHEY, CDR2 SMNVEV (reference sequence). V shed 2 bases, J shed 4 bases, and the junction held 8 bases outside the gene matches. This CDR3 has 15 residues. The CDR3 loop reads CASSLISGGVYEQYF. CDR3 nucleotides: TGTGCCAGCAGTTTAATCTCGGGAGGCGTTTACGAGCAGTACTTC.

The V and J genes are TRBV19 and TRBJ1-4; D perhaps matches TRBD1 (6 bases). This CDR3 has 16 amino acids. Trimming stripped 7 bases from V and 0 bases from J, with 15 bases between. Germline V gene data show CDR1 as LNHDA and CDR2 as SQIVND (reference sequence). This CDR3 reads CASTSGRGTTNEKLFF. In DNA form, the CDR3 reads TGTGCCAGTACCTCTGGCAGGGGCACAACTAATGAAAAACTGTTTTTT.

V and J are TRBV5-5 and TRBJ2-6; tentatively, D is TRBD1 (5 bases). CDR1 is SGHKS and CDR2 is YYEKEE in the germline V gene (reference sequence). The CDR3 covers 15 residues. Trimming cost V 1 base and J 2 bases, with 7 bases left between them. DNA for the CDR3: TGTGCCAGCAGCTTGTACAGGACTGGGGCCAACGTCCTGACTTTC. It codes for CASSLYRTGANVLTF. Looking up the rest from reference TRBV5-5 and TRBJ2-6 gives the full variable domain: DAGVTQSPTHLIKTRGQQVTLRCSPISGHKSVSWYQQVLGQGPQFIFQYYEKEERGRGNFPDRFSARQFPNYSSELNVNALLLGDSALYLCASSLYRTGANVLTFGAGSRLTVL.

J is TRBJ2-3 and V is TRBV5-8, with 7 bases that match TRBD1. Unmatched junction bases numbered 1, after V lost 0 bases and J lost 3 bases. CDR1 and CDR2 from the germline V gene are SGHTS and YDEGEE. The CDR3 is 14 residues long. Here the CDR3 DNA reads TGTGCCAGCAGCTTGGTCAGGGGGACAGATACGCAGTATTTT. This encodes CASSLVRGTDTQYF.

A single count supports this clone. The rearrangement joins TRBV27 to TRBJ1-5; D is uncertain. Per germline, CDR1 MNHEY and CDR2 SMNVEV (reference sequence). Trimming removed 3 bases at V and 4 bases at J, with 10 bases between. This CDR3 is built from 14 residues. This CDR3 reads CASSLGRTNQPQHF. CDR3 bases: TGTGCCAGCAGTTTGGGCAGAACAAATCAGCCCCAGCATTTT.

This clone was seen a single time. This chain links TRBV28 with TRBJ2-4; 14 bases match TRBD2. Trimming at V came to 6 bases and at J to 5 bases, leaving 9 bases not matched to a gene. CDR3 length: 17 amino acids. Germline CDR1 reads MDHEN; CDR2 reads SYDVKM. CDR3 in amino acids: CASSRGLAGGPENIQYF. The CDR3, as DNA: TGTGCCAGCAGCCGAGGACTAGCGGGAGGCCCCGAAAACATTCAGTACTTC.

The rearrangement links TRBV5-5 to TRBJ2-7, with a possible D match to TRBD2 (5 bases). Looked up from germline, CDR1 is SGHKS and CDR2 is YYEKEE (reference sequence). The CDR3 has 16 amino acids. Trimming took 0 bases from V and 1 from J, leaving 14 bases between them. DNA for the CDR3: TGTGCCAGCAGCTTGGGCTGGGCAGGAGGTTCCTACGAGCAGTACTTC. Its translation: CASSLGWAGGSYEQYF. Filled out from reference TRBV5-5 and TRBJ2-7, the complete variable domain reads DAGVTQSPTHLIKTRGQQVTLRCSPISGHKSVSWYQQVLGQGPQFIFQYYEKEERGRGNFPDRFSARQFPNYSSELNVNALLLGDSALYLCASSLGWAGGSYEQYFGPGTRLTVT.

The chain carries TRBV13 and TRBJ2-2; a possible D gene is TRBD2 (6 bases). V lost 3 bases, J lost 7 bases, and 15 bases lay in between. CDR3 length: 15 amino acids. The germline CDR1 and CDR2 sequences are PRHDT and FYEKMQ (reference sequence). The CDR3 bases are TGTGCCAGCAGCTTCTCTAGCCGGAGGGGCGGGGAGCTGTTTTTT. Its translation is CASSFSSRRGGELFF.

The chain employs TRBV7-9 and TRBJ2-7; no firm D call. V was shortened by 1 base and J by 6 bases, with 10 bases between the two germline ends. The CDR3 is 13 residues long. Per the germline V gene, CDR1 is SEHNR and CDR2 is FQNEAQ (reference sequence). The CDR3 DNA reads as TGTGCCAGCAGCTTAGGGGATCGGAGCGAGCAGTACTTC. It encodes CASSLGDRSEQYF.

This CDR3 reads CASTLRTSGSGEGTGELFF. The CDR3 DNA is TGCGCCAGCACCCTAAGGACTAGCGGGAGTGGTGAGGGGACCGGGGAGCTGTTTTTT. V usage is TRBV4-1 and J usage is TRBJ2-2; TRBD2 aligns across 13 bases. This CDR3 spans 19 amino acids. J was trimmed by 5 bases and V by 7 bases; bases with no gene match: 16. Germline loops: CDR1 MGHRA, CDR2 YSYEKL.

Only a few counts were recorded for this clone. The genes are TRBV18 and TRBJ1-5, with 12 bases fitting TRBD1. V lost 6 bases, J lost 5 bases, and 5 bases stayed unmatched. Germline V gene data show CDR1 as KGHSH and CDR2 as LQKENI. The CDR3 consists of 15 residues. The CDR3 DNA reads as TGTGCCAGCTCGCGGGACAGGGGGCTGCATCAGCCCCAGCATTTT. This translates into CASSRDRGLHQPQHF.

The chain is built from TRBV2 and TRBJ2-7, with 7 bases aligning to TRBD2. This CDR3 region has 15 residues. Germline CDR1 SNHLY, CDR2 FYNNEI. The trim removed 1 base at V and 2 bases at J, leaving 5 bases unmatched. The CDR3 region is CASSEDSSGTYEQYF. DNA of the CDR3: TGTGCCAGCAGTGAAGATTCTAGCGGCACCTACGAGCAGTACTTC. The complete variable domain, with remaining parts taken from reference TRBV2 and TRBJ2-7, reads EPEVTQTPSHQVTQMGQEVILRCVPISNHLYFYWYRQILGQKVEFLVSFYNNEISEKSEIFDDQFSVERPDGSNFTLKIRSTKLEDSAMYFCASSEDSSGTYEQYFGPGTRLTVT.

The chain couples TRBV7-3 to TRBJ2-3, with 10 nucleotides matching TRBD2. Germline lookup yields CDR1 SGHTA and CDR2 FQGTGA. This CDR3 comprises 16 residues. With V trimmed by 1 base and J by 4 bases, 5 bases remained unmatched. Here the CDR3 DNA reads TGTGCCAGCAGCTTAATGGCTAGCGGGAGTGCAGATACGCAGTATTTT. Encoded protein: CASSLMASGSADTQYF.

The J gene is TRBJ1-1, the V gene TRBV30, with TRBD1 matching 8 bases. CDR1 and CDR2 from the germline V gene are GTSNPN and SVGIG (reference sequence). The J segment lost 1 base and the V segment lost 0 bases, leaving 1 base of the junction unmatched. The CDR3 consists of 14 residues. The CDR3 DNA follows: TGTGCCTGGAGTGTCAGGGGGCGGAACACTGAAGCTTTCTTT. Protein: CAWSVRGRNTEAFF.

The J gene is TRBJ2-5, the V gene TRBV28, with D hard to call. From germline, CDR1 is MDHEN and CDR2 SYDVKM. The CDR3 is 13 amino acids. Trimming pared 1 base from V and 1 base from J, leaving 4 bases between. The CDR3 protein is CASSLSGQETQYF. The CDR3 DNA sequence: TGTGCCAGCAGTTTATCGGGCCAAGAGACCCAGTACTTC.

The genes are TRBV7-9 and TRBJ2-2; a possible D gene is TRBD1 (5 bases). V dropped 8 bases and J dropped 6 bases, with 22 bases sitting between them. Germline V gene sequence: CDR1 SEHNR, CDR2 FQNEAQ (reference sequence). There are 16 residues in the CDR3. The CDR3 region has the DNA TGTGCCAGCCTTCAAGGGGCTGGTCAGGGCGCCGGGGAGCTGTTTTTT. Residues: CASLQGAGQGAGELFF.

The chain employs TRBV9 and TRBJ1-1; the D is unclear. V was clipped by 0 bases and J by 5 bases, with 17 bases between them. CDR3 size: 16 residues. CDR1 is SGDLS and CDR2 is YYNGEE in the germline V gene. CDR3 bases: TGTGCCAGCAGCGTAGGGGTTGGCGATCAAGCAACTGAAGCTTTCTTT. Translation gives CASSVGVGDQATEAFF.

V is TRBV7-8 and J is TRBJ2-5; 7 bases are shared with TRBD2. The CDR3 extends over 16 amino acids. Per the germline V gene, CDR1 is SGHVS and CDR2 is FQNEAQ. Trimming removed 4 bases from V and 1 base from J; junction bases left unmatched: 9. As DNA, the CDR3 is TGTGCCAGCAGCTCCCGCGGGGGAGTGACCCAAGAGACCCAGTACTTC. This translates into CASSSRGGVTQETQYF.

The chain couples TRBV23-1 to TRBJ2-5, with TRBD2 matching over 8 bases. TRBV23-1 is placed among ORFs of uncertain function. This CDR3 comprises 17 residues. Trimming at V came to 1 base and at J to 0 bases, leaving 7 bases not matched to a gene. In DNA form, the CDR3 reads TGCGCCAGCAGTCAATACCGGGAGCGGGGGTACCAAGAGACCCAGTACTTC. Its translation: CASSQYRERGYQETQYF.

The chain links TRBV27 to TRBJ2-7; D is possibly TRBD1 (6 bases). Germline lookup yields CDR1 MNHEY and CDR2 SMNVEV (reference sequence). The CDR3 length is 14 residues. The V end lost 5 bases, the J end lost 3 bases, and 14 bases lay between the germline ends. The CDR3 bases are TGTGCCAGCAGTCCCCAGGGGCCCCACTACGAGCAGTACTTC. As protein: CASSPQGPHYEQYF.

V gene TRBV6-1 combines with J gene TRBJ1-3; possible D gene TRBD1, 5 bases. With 2 bases removed from V and 5 bases from J, the gap between germline ends came to 10 bases. This CDR3 comprises 14 residues. Germline CDR1 MNHNS, CDR2 SASEGT. The CDR3 DNA is TGTGCCAGCAGTGAATCCTGGGGCCGAAACACCATATATTTT. Amino acid sequence: CASSESWGRNTIYF.

This clone was picked up a small number of times. The chain carries TRBV7-2 and TRBJ2-7; no definite D call. V lost 1 base to trimming and J lost 1 base, with 8 bases between them. From germline, CDR1 is SGHTA and CDR2 FQGNSA. The CDR3 is made up of 14 amino acids. This CDR3 is CASSLVAGSYEQYF. CDR3 DNA sequence: TGTGCCAGCAGCTTAGTAGCTGGGTCCTACGAGCAGTACTTC.

The chain links TRBV11-3 to TRBJ1-1, with a weak D call TRBD1 (5 bases). The V end lost 0 bases, the J end lost 1 base, and 18 bases lay between the germline ends. This CDR3 is 18 amino acids long. Germline values: CDR1 SGHNT, CDR2 YENEEA. CDR3 protein: CASSLDQMLGQENTEAFF. CDR3 bases: TGTGCCAGCAGCTTAGATCAGATGTTAGGACAAGAGAACACTGAAGCTTTCTTT.

J is TRBJ1-1 and V is TRBV7-9; a weak D match, TRBD1 (5 bases). Germline V gives CDR1 SEHNR, CDR2 FQNEAQ (reference sequence). V was shortened by 0 bases and J by 5 bases, with 7 bases between the two germline ends. The CDR3 is 13 residues long. CDR3 bases: TGTGCCAGCAGCTTAGCGCGGGGGACTGAAGCTTTCTTT. Protein product: CASSLARGTEAFF.

V and J are TRBV23-1 and TRBJ2-1; TRBD1 matches 10 bases. TRBV23-1 is identified as an open reading frame with a role that is uncertain. The CDR3 contains 14 residues. V shed 10 bases, J shed 4 bases, and the junction held 7 bases outside the gene matches. CDR3 coding DNA: TGCGCCAACCCCCGGGACAGGGGTTACAATGAGCAGTTCTTC. This translates into CANPRDRGYNEQFF.

This clone has a single count. The chain carries TRBV6-5 and TRBJ1-1; D unresolved. Trimming took off 2 bases at V and 1 base at J, with 11 bases between the two ends. The CDR3 is 15 residues long. Per germline, CDR1 MNHEY and CDR2 SVGAGI. This CDR3 is CASSYDPGRNTEAFF. The CDR3 DNA sequence: TGTGCCAGCAGTTACGATCCAGGCAGGAACACTGAAGCTTTCTTT.

The CDR3 loop is CASSKDRGPDTQYF. CDR3 in DNA: TGTGCCAGCAGTAAGGACAGGGGCCCAGATACGCAGTATTTT. This chain connects TRBV6-6 to TRBJ2-3, with TRBD1 identical over 9 bases. The junction had 4 bases not matched to a gene; V was cut back by 5 bases and J by 4 bases. There are 14 residues in the CDR3. Germline-derived CDR1 and CDR2 are MNHNY and SVGAGI (reference sequence).

The chain carries TRBV11-2 and TRBJ2-7; 9 bases align to TRBD2. CDR3 size: 15 residues. The germline gives CDR1 SGHAT, CDR2 FQNNGV. J was trimmed by 6 bases and V by 2 bases; bases with no gene match: 8. CDR3 nucleotide sequence: TGTGCCAGCAGCTTACCCGGCGGGAGGGCCATCGAGCAGTACTTC. Encoded protein: CASSLPGGRAIEQYF.